Sequencing of this T cell receptor beta chain was carried out in a study of blood T cell repertoires in COVID-19. Study-wide context: Nucleic acid was either cDNA or gDNA, and it came from T cells, B-cell-depleted T cells, or PBMCs.

V lost 6 bases, J lost 6 bases, and 12 bases lay in between. Germline loops: CDR1 MDHEN, CDR2 SYDVKM. The CDR3 contains 14 residues. Repertoires were generated with immunoSEQ multiplex PCR, while TCRdb's copy carries only in-frame clones and drops some. The sample consists of fewer than 50,000 clones, around three quarters of them appearing once. This clone has just a few counts. The receptor's source is a man older than 75 with active or convalescent COVID-19. The sample consisted of peripheral blood. The V gene is TRBV28, the J gene TRBJ1-6, with D perhaps TRBD1 (6 bases). The CDR3 sequence: CASRRGGFNSPLHF. CDR3 coding DNA: TGTGCCAGCAGGCGGGGGGGCTTTAATTCACCCCTCCACTTT.